These 31 T cell receptor beta chains originate from one sample sequenced in a study of blood T cell repertoires in COVID-19. TCRdb keeps only in-frame clones here, not all; method: immunoSEQ multiplex PCR. The sample lists about 130,000 clones, over 70% occurring once. Sequenced: peripheral blood. These receptors were obtained from a woman between 50 and 59 years old with acute or convalescent COVID-19.

The chain is built from TRBV2 and TRBJ2-5; 7 bases line up with TRBD2. Unmatched junction bases numbered 0, after V lost 8 bases and J lost 0 bases. CDR1 SNHLY and CDR2 FYNNEI come from the germline V gene. CDR3 length: 12 residues. CDR3 sequence (DNA): TGTGCCAGCCGGGGGGACCAAGAGACCCAGTACTTC. Translation gives CASRGDQETQYF.

V usage is TRBV5-1 and J usage is TRBJ2-1; D is perhaps TRBD2 (6 bases). The CDR3 runs to 16 residues. The V gene's germline CDR1 is SGHRS and CDR2 YFSETQ. V gave up 4 bases and J gave up 0 bases, with 14 bases separating them. Written as DNA, the CDR3 is TGCGCCAGCAGCGTCCGCGGGATTAGCTCCTACAATGAGCAGTTCTTC. Its protein product is CASSVRGISSYNEQFF.

The CDR3: CASSQPGGSDEQFF. The CDR3 region has the DNA TGTGCCAGCAGCCAGCCTGGGGGGAGCGATGAGCAGTTCTTC. V is TRBV7-8 and J is TRBJ2-1; D may be TRBD2 (6 bases). V lost 5 bases and J 8 bases, leaving 16 bases between the germline ends. Per germline, CDR1 SGHVS and CDR2 FQNEAQ. The CDR3 runs 14 residues.

The chain couples TRBV28 to TRBJ2-7; D possibly corresponds to TRBD1 (5 bases). Germline V lookup: CDR1 MDHEN, CDR2 SYDVKM. The length of the CDR3 is 13 residues. The V end lost 3 bases, the J end lost 6 bases, and 12 bases lay between the germline ends. CDR3 in amino acids: CASSFPGRSEQYF. As DNA, the CDR3 is TGTGCCAGCAGTTTTCCAGGGCGGTCCGAGCAGTACTTC.

In its sample, this clone was seen once. The chain recombines TRBV12-3 or TRBV12-4 with TRBJ2-1; D is possibly TRBD2 (5 bases). CDR3 length: 12 residues. V was clipped by 4 bases and J by 5 bases, with 6 bases between them. CDR3 residues: CASSYGNNEQFF. CDR3 nucleotide sequence: TGTGCCAGCAGTTACGGGAACAATGAGCAGTTCTTC.

This clone has just a few counts. This rearrangement joins TRBV10-3 to TRBJ1-5; 7 bases match TRBD1. Germline CDR1 reads ENHRY; CDR2 reads SYGVKD. The J segment lost 1 base and the V segment lost 10 bases, leaving 10 bases of the junction unmatched. This CDR3 comprises 15 residues. The CDR3, as DNA: TGTGCCACCATAAAGGAAGGGGGCAGCAATCAGCCCCAGCATTTT. Amino acids: CATIKEGGSNQPQHF.

The V call is TRBV4-1, the J call TRBJ2-5, with TRBD1 as a possible D gene (5 bases). The V end was cut by 4 bases, the J end by 5 bases, with 14 bases between. Germline assignment: CDR1 MGHRA and CDR2 YSYEKL. This CDR3 spans 14 amino acids. In DNA, the CDR3 is TGCGCCAGCAGCCGCCAGGGCCTGGGGGAGACCCAGTACTTC. It yields the protein CASSRQGLGETQYF.

In its sample, this clone was seen once. The V call is TRBV6-5, the J call TRBJ1-2, with 8 positions matching TRBD1. Germline V gene sequence: CDR1 MNHEY, CDR2 SVGAGI. The CDR3 length is 14 residues. V trimming: 7 bases; J trimming: 4 bases; junction bases outside the gene matches: 8. The CDR3 nucleotides read TGTGCCAGCAAATTGGACAGGGAGTCCTATGGCTACACCTTC. Encoded protein: CASKLDRESYGYTF.

The genes are TRBV18 and TRBJ2-2; a possible D gene is TRBD1 (6 bases). Trimming pared 4 bases from V and 7 bases from J, leaving 13 bases between. The CDR3 length is 14 residues. Per germline, CDR1 KGHSH and CDR2 LQKENI. The CDR3 spells CASSLKQGNGELFF. Written as DNA, the CDR3 is TGTGCCAGCTCACTCAAGCAGGGGAACGGGGAGCTGTTTTTT.

CDR3 bases: TGTGCCAGCAGCTTAGAGGGACTAGCCGGGACCCAGTACTTC. Its protein is CASSLEGLAGTQYF. V and J are TRBV11-3 and TRBJ2-5; 9 bases align to TRBD2. Unmatched junction bases numbered 3, after V lost 0 bases and J lost 7 bases. The CDR3 has 14 amino acids. The V gene's germline CDR1 is SGHNT and CDR2 YENEEA.

This sequence joins TRBV27 and TRBJ2-5; 7 positions agree with TRBD1. Trimming took 5 bases from V and 7 from J; bases not matched to a gene: 10. This CDR3 is built from 14 residues. The germline CDR1 and CDR2 sequences are MNHEY and SMNVEV (reference sequence). The CDR3 DNA reads TGTGCCAGCAGTGGGCAGACAGGGATTGGGACCCAGTACTTC. It specifies CASSGQTGIGTQYF.

The chain uses TRBV7-2 and TRBJ1-1; the D is unclear. Trimming shortened V by 3 bases and J by 0 bases, and 8 bases separated the two germline ends. Germline CDR1 and CDR2: SGHTA and FQGNSA. The CDR3 has 14 amino acids. The CDR3 region has the DNA TGTGCCAGCAGCTTTCCCCTCTTGAACACTGAAGCTTTCTTT. It yields the protein CASSFPLLNTEAFF.

This clone showed up just a few times. The rearrangement uses TRBV12-3 or TRBV12-4 and TRBJ1-1, with D unresolved. Deletions cut 6 bases from V and 4 bases from J, with 9 bases between. The CDR3 has 12 amino acids. The CDR3 is CASSYGSTEAFF. The CDR3 DNA is TGTGCCAGCAGCTACGGGAGCACTGAAGCTTTCTTT.

This chain joins TRBV27 and TRBJ2-7; the match to TRBD2 covers 7 bases. V trimming: 6 bases; J trimming: 5 bases; junction bases outside the gene matches: 10. Germline values: CDR1 MNHEY, CDR2 SMNVEV (reference sequence). The CDR3 is 14 residues long. The CDR3 reads CASRGRRESDEQYF. The CDR3 nucleotides read TGTGCCAGCAGGGGACGGCGGGAGTCGGACGAGCAGTACTTC.

A few counts support this clone. The rearrangement links TRBV3-1 (or the pseudogene TRBV3-2) to TRBJ1-6; D remains unclear. The CDR3 contains 13 residues. Germline V CDR1 and CDR2: LGHDT, YNNKEL (reference sequence). V was clipped by 0 bases and J by 11 bases, with 8 bases between them. The CDR3 is CASSQELRTPLHF. For the CDR3, the DNA is TGTGCCAGCAGCCAAGAGTTGAGGACACCCCTCCACTTT.

The chain joins TRBV10-2 to TRBJ1-3; no clear D. The CDR3 extends over 14 amino acids. The germline V gene encodes CDR1 WSHSY and CDR2 SAAADI. Trimming left V 8 bases short and J 1 base short, with 12 bases between. DNA for the CDR3: TGCGCCAGCCGAGACTTGTATTCTGGAAACACCATATATTTT. Translating gives CASRDLYSGNTIYF.

This sequence joins TRBV15 and TRBJ1-2, with 8 bases aligning to TRBD1. The junction had 8 bases not matched to a gene; V was cut back by 1 base and J by 4 bases. The CDR3 spans 16 residues. Germline CDR1 LNHNV, CDR2 YYDKDF (reference sequence). CDR3 DNA: TGTGCCACCAGCAGAGGAACGACAGGGGATGGCTATGGCTACACCTTC. Translating gives CATSRGTTGDGYGYTF. The variable domain in full, completed from reference TRBV15 and TRBJ1-2, reads DAMVIQNPRYQVTQFGKPVTLSCSQTLNHNVMYWYQQKSSQAPKLLFHYYDKDFNNEADTPDNFQSRRPNTSFCFLDIRSPGLGDTAMYLCATSRGTTGDGYGYTFGSGTRLTVV.

The chain links TRBV3-1 (or the pseudogene TRBV3-2) to TRBJ1-6, with TRBD1 identical over 8 bases. The CDR3 spans 16 residues. J gave up 5 bases and V 2 bases, and 5 bases lay outside the gene matches. Germline V gene sequence: CDR1 LGHDT, CDR2 YNNKEL (reference sequence). CDR3 sequence (DNA): TGTGCCAGCAGCCAACGGACAGGGCCACATAATTCACCCCTCCACTTT. Protein: CASSQRTGPHNSPLHF.

The genes are TRBV7-3 and TRBJ2-3; TRBD1 might be the D (6 bases). Germline loops: CDR1 SGHTA, CDR2 FQGTGA. CDR3 length equals 16 residues. Trimming stripped 0 bases from V and 10 bases from J, with 20 bases between. The CDR3 DNA sequence: TGTGCCAGCAGCTTAACGGCGACAGGAGCCGGGAAGGCGCAGTATTTT. This translates into CASSLTATGAGKAQYF.

The J gene is TRBJ1-2, the V gene TRBV20-1; a possible D gene is TRBD1 (6 bases). The CDR3 spans 11 residues. V was shortened by 6 bases and J by 7 bases, with 12 bases between the two germline ends. From germline, CDR1 is DFQATT and CDR2 SNEGSKA (reference sequence). DNA of the CDR3: TGCAGTGCCTACTCGACAGGTGGCTACACCTTC. Translated, it gives CSAYSTGGYTF.

The V and J genes are TRBV4-1 and TRBJ1-3, with D hard to call. Trimming took 0 bases from V and 9 from J, leaving 18 bases between them. This CDR3 is built from 16 residues. Germline CDR1 is MGHRA and CDR2 is YSYEKL. As DNA, the CDR3 is TGCGCCAGCAGCCAAGATTTTAGGAACGGGGAGAGCACCATATATTTT. Its protein product is CASSQDFRNGESTIYF.

The genes are TRBV4-2 and TRBJ2-1; 12 positions match TRBD2. This CDR3 is built from 19 residues. Germline V gives CDR1 LGHNA, CDR2 YNFKEQ. V lost 1 base, J lost 0 bases, and 7 bases stayed unmatched. CDR3 sequence reads: CASSQAGTSGFPSYNEQFF. Written as DNA, the CDR3 is TGTGCCAGCAGCCAAGCCGGGACTAGCGGGTTCCCCTCCTACAATGAGCAGTTCTTC.

This chain connects TRBV5-1 to TRBJ1-2, with a tentative D call TRBD1 (5 bases). The CDR3 extends over 15 amino acids. V lost 3 bases, J lost 5 bases, and 17 bases lay in between. Germline V CDR1 and CDR2: SGHRS, YFSETQ. The CDR3 reads CASSWGGGNPYGYTF. CDR3 in DNA: TGCGCCAGCAGCTGGGGGGGAGGGAACCCGTATGGCTACACCTTC.

A single count supports this clone. V and J are TRBV29-1 and TRBJ2-7, with D possibly being TRBD1 (6 bases). CDR1 is SQVTM and CDR2 is ANQGSEA in the germline V gene. V was cut by 6 bases and J by 2 bases, with 17 bases left in between. CDR3 length: 14 amino acids. CDR3 loop: CSVAPGQETYEQYF. CDR3 coding DNA: TGCAGCGTAGCCCCGGGACAAGAAACCTACGAGCAGTACTTC.

The gene calls are TRBV30 and TRBJ2-5, with a possible D match to TRBD2 (5 bases). There are 11 residues in the CDR3. The germline V gene encodes CDR1 GTSNPN and CDR2 SVGIG (reference sequence). V was clipped by 2 bases and J by 4 bases, with 5 bases between them. The CDR3 coding sequence is TGTGCCTGGAGTCTAGCAGAGACCCAGTACTTC. Translated, it gives CAWSLAETQYF.

Notes on this clone: Other DNA sequences in the sample encode the same CDR3. This chain links TRBV6-4 with TRBJ1-1; no firm D call. CDR1 is MRHNA and CDR2 is SNTAGT in the germline V gene. The ends were cut back, 0 bases at V and 4 bases at J, with 9 bases in the middle. This CDR3 has 14 amino acids. The CDR3 DNA sequence: TGTGCCAGCAGTGACTCGAGTCGGGGCACTGAAGCTTTCTTT. Its translation: CASSDSSRGTEAFF.

The V call is TRBV9, the J call TRBJ2-1, with 11 bases matching TRBD1. Germline CDR1 and CDR2: SGDLS and YYNGEE. This CDR3 is 15 amino acids long. V shed 2 bases, J shed 7 bases, and the junction held 5 bases outside the gene matches. The chain's CDR3 is CASSVGTGGWNEQFF. CDR3 nucleotide sequence: TGTGCCAGCAGCGTGGGGACAGGGGGATGGAATGAGCAGTTCTTC. The whole variable domain, remainder taken from reference TRBV9 and TRBJ2-1, is DSGVTQTPKHLITATGQRVTLRCSPRSGDLSVYWYQQSLDQGLQFLIQYYNGEERAKGNILERFSAQQFPDLHSELNLSSLELGDSALYFCASSVGTGGWNEQFFGPGTRLTVL.

This clone was seen only once. The chain is built from TRBV28 and TRBJ1-4, with 11 bases identical to TRBD1. Germline V CDR1 and CDR2: MDHEN, SYDVKM. There are 20 residues in the CDR3. Trimming took 2 bases from V and 0 from J; bases not matched to a gene: 11. CDR3 sequence: CASSLVRDRGMVPTNEKLFF. Here the CDR3 DNA reads TGTGCCAGCAGTTTAGTACGGGACAGGGGGATGGTCCCAACTAATGAAAAACTGTTTTTT.

The chain is built from TRBV2 and TRBJ1-1, with D possibly being TRBD1 (5 bases). Trimming left V 6 bases short and J 4 bases short, with 12 bases between. The V gene's germline CDR1 is SNHLY and CDR2 FYNNEI. This CDR3 has 13 residues. The CDR3 here is CASRRDFSTEAFF. CDR3 in DNA: TGTGCCAGCAGAAGGGACTTTTCCACTGAAGCTTTCTTT.

The chain uses TRBV15 and TRBJ1-1; 8 bases line up with TRBD1. The ends lost 3 bases at V and 2 bases at J; junction bases unmatched: 2. CDR3 length: 14 residues. The germline gives CDR1 LNHNV, CDR2 YYDKDF (reference sequence). Here the CDR3 reads CATSRDRDNTEAFF. DNA of the CDR3: TGTGCCACCAGCAGGGACAGGGACAACACTGAAGCTTTCTTT.

Comment on this clone: The sample has other DNA sequences that encode this CDR3 too. The V gene is TRBV2, the J gene TRBJ1-1; D not certain. V lost 4 bases to trimming and J lost 2 bases, with 5 bases between them. The CDR3 is 12 residues long. Looked up from germline, CDR1 is SNHLY and CDR2 is FYNNEI. CDR3 nucleotide sequence: TGTGCCAGCAGTGTCGTAAACACTGAAGCTTTCTTT. Its protein product is CASSVVNTEAFF.